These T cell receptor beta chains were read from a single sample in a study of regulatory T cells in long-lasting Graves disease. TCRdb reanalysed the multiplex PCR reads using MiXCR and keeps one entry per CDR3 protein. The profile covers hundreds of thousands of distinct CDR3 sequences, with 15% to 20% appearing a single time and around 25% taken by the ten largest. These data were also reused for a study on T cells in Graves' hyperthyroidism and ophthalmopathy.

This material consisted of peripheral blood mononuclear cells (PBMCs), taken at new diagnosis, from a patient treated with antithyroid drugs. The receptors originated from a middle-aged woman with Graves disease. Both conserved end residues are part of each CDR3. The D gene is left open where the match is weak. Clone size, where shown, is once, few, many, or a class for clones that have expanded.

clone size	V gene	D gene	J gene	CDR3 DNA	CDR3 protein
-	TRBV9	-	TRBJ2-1	TGTGCCAGCAGCGCCGACGCTAGCTCCTACAATGAGCAGTTCTTC	CASSADASSYNEQFF
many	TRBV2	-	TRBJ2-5	TGTGCCAGCAATCGGGGCGGGGTTCAAGAGACCCAGTACTTC	CASNRGGVQETQYF
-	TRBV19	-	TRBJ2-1	TGTGCCAGTAGTATAGCCCAGGGACCGAACAATGAGCAGTTCTTC	CASSIAQGPNNEQFF
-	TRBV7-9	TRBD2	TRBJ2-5	TGTGCCAGCAGCTTCGGGGATAGCGGGGGTTTTGAGACCCAGTACTTC	CASSFGDSGGFETQYF
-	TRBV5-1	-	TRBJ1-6	TGCGCCAGCAGCTTGGGGACAGCCTATAATTCACCCCTCCACTTT	CASSLGTAYNSPLHF
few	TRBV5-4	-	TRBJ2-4	TGTGCCAGCAGCTTGGTGGCGGAGGAGAGAAACATTCAGTACTTC	CASSLVAEERNIQYF
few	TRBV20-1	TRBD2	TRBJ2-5	TGCAGTGCTAGTAAAGGGACTAGCGGGGTGAGAGAGACCCAGTACTTC	CSASKGTSGVRETQYF
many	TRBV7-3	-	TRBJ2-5	TGTGCCAGCAGCTTAACCCGGGAAGAGACCCAGTACTTC	CASSLTREETQYF
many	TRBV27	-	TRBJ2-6	TGTGCCAGCAGTTTAATGTCATCTGGGGCCAACGTCCTGACTTTC	CASSLMSSGANVLTF
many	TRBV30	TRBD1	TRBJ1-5	TGTGCCTGGAGTGTACGACAGGGCAGCAATCAGCCCCAGCATTTT	CAWSVRQGSNQPQHF
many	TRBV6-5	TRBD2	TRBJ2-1	TGTGCCAGCAGTTACTGGCTAGCGGGGTCTGATGAGCAGTTCTTC	CASSYWLAGSDEQFF
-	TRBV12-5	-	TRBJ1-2	TGTGCTAGTGGGACAGCCCTCTCTAACTATGGCTACACCTTC	CASGTALSNYGYTF
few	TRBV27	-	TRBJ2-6	TGTGCCAGCATCCCCGGGGAGGATCCCCTTCTCTCTGGGGCCAACGTCCTGACTTTC	CASIPGEDPLLSGANVLTF
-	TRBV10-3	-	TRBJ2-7	TGTGCCATCAGTCAGGACAACTACGAGCAGTACTTC	CAISQDNYEQYF
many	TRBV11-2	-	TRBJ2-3	TGTGCCAGCAGCTTAATGTTGGAGGGGGCAGATACGCAGTATTTT	CASSLMLEGADTQYF
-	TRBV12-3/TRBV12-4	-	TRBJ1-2	TGTGCCAGCAGTTTAGCATGGGGCCTGAATGGCTACACCTTC	CASSLAWGLNGYTF
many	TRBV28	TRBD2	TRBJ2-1	TGTGCCAGCACAAGGACTAGCGGCTACAATGAGCAGTTCTTC	CASTRTSGYNEQFF
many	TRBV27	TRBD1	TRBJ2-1	TGTGCCAGCAGTGGGACAGGGGTTGGTGAGCAGTTCTTC	CASSGTGVGEQFF
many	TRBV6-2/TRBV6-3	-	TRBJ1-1	TGTGCCAGCAGTTACACACAGCGGAACACTGAAGCTTTCTTT	CASSYTQRNTEAFF
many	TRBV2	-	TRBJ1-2	TGTGCCAGCAGTGAAACAGGGCTTTCCTATGGCTACACCTTC	CASSETGLSYGYTF
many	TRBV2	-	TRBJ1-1	TGTGCCAGCAGTGACAGGACGGGGGTGAACACTGAAGCTTTCTTT	CASSDRTGVNTEAFF
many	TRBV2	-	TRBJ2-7	TGTGCCAGCAGTGAGATGGAGGGGAGAAACTACGAGCAGTACTTC	CASSEMEGRNYEQYF
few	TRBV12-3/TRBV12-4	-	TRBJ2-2	TGTGCCAGCAGTTTATTCGTGTCCGGGGAGCTGTTTTTT	CASSLFVSGELFF
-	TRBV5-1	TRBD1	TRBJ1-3	TGCGCCAGCAGCTTTCCGGGACAGCACACCATATATTTT	CASSFPGQHTIYF
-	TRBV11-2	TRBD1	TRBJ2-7	TGCGCCAGCAGCCACCTGCTCCCGGGACAGGGTCCCTACGAGCAGTACTTC	CASSHLLPGQGPYEQYF
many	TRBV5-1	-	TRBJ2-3	TGCGCCAGCAGCTTGTCCAGAGCGGAAGATACGCAGTATTTT	CASSLSRAEDTQYF
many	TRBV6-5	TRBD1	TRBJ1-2	TGTGCCAGCAGTTATCGACGCGTGGGACAGCAGCCCTATGGCTACACCTTC	CASSYRRVGQQPYGYTF
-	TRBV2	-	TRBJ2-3	TGTGCCAGCAATCATGGAACGACCGGCGCAGATACGCAGTATTTT	CASNHGTTGADTQYF
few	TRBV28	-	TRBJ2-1	TGTGCCAGCAGTCGCCCGGGAACACTAAGGTACAATGAGCAGTTCTTC	CASSRPGTLRYNEQFF
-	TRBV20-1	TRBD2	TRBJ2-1	TGCAGTGCTGGCCGAAGAATAGCGGGAGGTGAGCAGTTCTTC	CSAGRRIAGGEQFF
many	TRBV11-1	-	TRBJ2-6	TGTGCCAGCAGCTTAGCGCGAGGAGCTGGGAGTGGGGCCAACGTCCTGACTTTC	CASSLARGAGSGANVLTF
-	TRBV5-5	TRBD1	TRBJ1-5	TGTGCCAGCAGCAATGGAGTCCGAGACAGGGACAATCAGCCCCAGCATTTT	CASSNGVRDRDNQPQHF
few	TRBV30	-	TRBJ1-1	TGTGCCTGGAGTCCACTAGCCCGGGACGCTTATGAAGCTTTCTTT	CAWSPLARDAYEAFF
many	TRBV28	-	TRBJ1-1	TGTGCCAGCACCCAACTGTCAGGGGCCGGGGCGGGAAAGGAAGCTTTCTTT	CASTQLSGAGAGKEAFF
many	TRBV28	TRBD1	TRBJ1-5	TGTGCCAGCAGTTTCCTGGACAGGGAGGATCAGCCCCAGCATTTT	CASSFLDREDQPQHF
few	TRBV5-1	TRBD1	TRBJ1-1	TGCGCCAGCAGCTGGGGACAGGGGGCCTATAACACTGAAGCTTTCTTT	CASSWGQGAYNTEAFF
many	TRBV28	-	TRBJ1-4	TGTGCCAGCATTTCTCGAGGGGCAGCTTATGAAAAACTGTTTTTT	CASISRGAAYEKLFF
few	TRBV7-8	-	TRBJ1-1	TGTGCCAGCAGCTCACCGGGACTACAGGGCACTGAAGCTTTCTTT	CASSSPGLQGTEAFF
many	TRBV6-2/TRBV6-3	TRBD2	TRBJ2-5	TGTGCCAGCAGGGCATCGGGGGGGGAGACCCAGTACTTC	CASRASGGETQYF
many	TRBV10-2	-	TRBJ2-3	TGCGCCAGCAGTGAAGCAGATCGATATACGCAGTATTTT	CASSEADRYTQYF
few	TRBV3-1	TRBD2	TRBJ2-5	TGTGCCAGCAGCCAAGCGGGGGGGCCCATAGAGACCCAGTACTTC	CASSQAGGPIETQYF
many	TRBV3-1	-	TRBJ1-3	TGTGCCAGCAGAAGACAGTCTTCTGGAAACACCATATATTTT	CASRRQSSGNTIYF
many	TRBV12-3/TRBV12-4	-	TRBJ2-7	TGTGCCAGCAGTTCCCCGGGGGCGGTGTACGAGCAGTACTTC	CASSSPGAVYEQYF
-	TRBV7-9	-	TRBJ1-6	TGTGCCAGCAGCTTAGAGGGATCTCCTGGGGATTCACCCCTCCACTTT	CASSLEGSPGDSPLHF
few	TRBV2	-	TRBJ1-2	TGTGCCAGCAGTTACCAGGGGTCGGATGGCTACACCTTC	CASSYQGSDGYTF
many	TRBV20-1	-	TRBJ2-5	TGCAGTGCCCCGATCCCTCCGGAGACCCAGTACTTC	CSAPIPPETQYF